The rows below give T cell receptor beta chains drawn from one sample of a study of identical twins. A single record per CDR3 protein comes from TCRdb applying MiXCR to the 5' RACE reads. The sample yields about 730,000 distinct CDR3 sequences, around 21% seen once. Separately, the same data were catalogued under a study of T cells expressing NK-cell markers.

Sequences were obtained from PBMCs. These receptors were obtained from a young woman in good health. Both conserved end residues are trimmed from each CDR3. Each record gives: V gene, J gene, CDR3 protein.

>TRBV5-1|TRBJ1-5
ASSEGTPGQPQH
>TRBV12-3/TRBV12-4|TRBJ2-1
ASSLSVGGGYNEQF
>TRBV5-1|TRBJ1-4
ASSLSVGGREKLF
>TRBV12-3/TRBV12-4|TRBJ2-1
ASRRDDRVQLGEQF
>TRBV12-3/TRBV12-4|TRBJ2-1
ASSGFDEQF
>TRBV10-3|TRBJ1-5
AISDRRADQPQH
>TRBV5-1|TRBJ2-2
ASSFLDRNTGELF
>TRBV7-9|TRBJ1-6
ASSPSLGVDSPLH
>TRBV2|TRBJ2-7
ASSARVLGFYEQY
>TRBV20-1|TRBJ2-3
SAFGGGVTDTQY
>TRBV11-1|TRBJ2-7
ASSHDPRHEQY
>TRBV5-1|TRBJ2-7
ASPGRPTDEQY
>TRBV20-1|TRBJ2-1
SARSLAGVGEQF
>TRBV20-1|TRBJ2-1
SARDVAGGGNEQF
>TRBV10-2|TRBJ1-6
ASSEWRVNNSPLH
>TRBV12-3/TRBV12-4|TRBJ2-7
ASRGRYYEQY
>TRBV29-1|TRBJ2-7
SADIGTYEQY
>TRBV12-3/TRBV12-4|TRBJ2-3
ASSFNAGPPSGQY
>TRBV7-3|TRBJ2-7
ASSLKGGRDSAYEQY
>TRBV12-3/TRBV12-4|TRBJ2-7
ASSYRTSGSYEQY
>TRBV30|TRBJ1-1
AWRGSASTEAF
>TRBV7-6|TRBJ1-1
ASSSTRGGRMNTEAF
>TRBV29-1|TRBJ2-5
SVAPGTGRNQETQY
>TRBV5-4|TRBJ2-6
ATRQKHSGANVLT
>TRBV18|TRBJ2-1
ASSPPWNVSGPFSYNEQF
>TRBV12-3/TRBV12-4|TRBJ1-2
ASSLGIVAGYT
>TRBV10-3|TRBJ2-3
AIGDKRTDTQY
>TRBV27|TRBJ2-7
ANSLSRRPDWDEQY
>TRBV7-9|TRBJ2-7
ASLTGDKNYEQY
>TRBV9|TRBJ2-1
ASSVGDRSEQF
>TRBV27|TRBJ2-5
ASSPGLGKTQY
>TRBV20-1|TRBJ2-1
SARDTPSSYNEQF
>TRBV12-3/TRBV12-4|TRBJ2-5
ASSSLTGTWGETQY
>TRBV3-1|TRBJ2-7
ASSQAGSGRYYEQY
>TRBV21-1|TRBJ1-5
ASSGGQPQH
>TRBV12-3/TRBV12-4|TRBJ2-7
ASSPTGPSSYEQY
>TRBV7-2|TRBJ2-1
ASSLTALSSYNEQF
>TRBV12-3/TRBV12-4|TRBJ2-7
ASRAGTGSHEQY
>TRBV29-1|TRBJ2-1
SVDRLAGRVGEQF
>TRBV7-2|TRBJ2-3
ASSFSTGDTQY
>TRBV29-1|TRBJ2-7
SVDSGLPYEQY
>TRBV4-2|TRBJ2-1
ASSQDNNRQGNEQF
>TRBV7-2|TRBJ2-2
ASSTQMTGELF
>TRBV12-3/TRBV12-4|TRBJ2-2
ASSPGQGMGTGELF
>TRBV7-9|TRBJ1-1
ASSLSPPRTNTEAF
>TRBV7-9|TRBJ2-3
ARGGADTQY
>TRBV7-9|TRBJ2-7
ASSLAAHEQY
>TRBV20-1|TRBJ2-5
SARDFRAGGQQETQY